The clone carrying this T cell receptor (beta chain) occurred a few times. Its antigen is not identified. The data were taken from a study of response to subunit inactivated influenza vaccine. The study, taken as a whole, reports: There was a suggestion from the authors that each seasonal influenza vaccination recruits few new T cells.

J was trimmed by 0 bases and V by 4 bases; bases with no gene match: 2. The CDR3 has 14 amino acids. Germline V gene lookup returns CDR1 LNHNV and CDR2 YYDKDF (reference sequence). A single record per CDR3 protein comes from TCRdb applying MiXCR to the RT-PCR reads. The sample lists 650,000 to 800,000 distinct CDR3 sequences; approximately 15% were seen once. The sample was PBMCs from blood, taken 14 to 15 days before vaccination. The TCR originated in a man between 50 and 59 years old who received an inactivated influenza vaccine. The V gene is TRBV15, the J gene TRBJ2-7, with 8 bases matching TRBD1. CDR3 DNA sequence: TGTGCCACCAGCACGGGACAGGCCTCCTACGAGCAGTACTTC. Translating gives CATSTGQASYEQYF. Combining the CDR3 with reference TRBV15 and TRBJ2-7 gives the whole variable domain DAMVIQNPRYQVTQFGKPVTLSCSQTLNHNVMYWYQQKSSQAPKLLFHYYDKDFNNEADTPDNFQSRRPNTSFCFLDIRSPGLGDTAMYLCATSTGQASYEQYFGPGTRLTVT.